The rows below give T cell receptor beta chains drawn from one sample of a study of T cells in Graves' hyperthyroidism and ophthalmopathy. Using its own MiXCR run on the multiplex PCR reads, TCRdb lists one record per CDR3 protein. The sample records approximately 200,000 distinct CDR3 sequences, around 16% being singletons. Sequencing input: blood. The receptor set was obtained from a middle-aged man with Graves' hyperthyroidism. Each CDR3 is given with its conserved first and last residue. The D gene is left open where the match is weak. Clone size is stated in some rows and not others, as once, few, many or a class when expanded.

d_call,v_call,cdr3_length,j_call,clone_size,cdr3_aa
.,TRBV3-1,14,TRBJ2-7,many,CASSQDLGTYEQYF
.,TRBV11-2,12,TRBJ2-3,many,CASSPNRDTQYF
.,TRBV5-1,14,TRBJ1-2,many,CASSLSGTNYGYTF
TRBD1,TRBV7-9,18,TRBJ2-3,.,CASSQLPARQGRTDTQYF
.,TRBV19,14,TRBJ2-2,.,CASSIEGGTGELFF
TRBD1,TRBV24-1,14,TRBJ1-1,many,CATSDGGTVTEAFF
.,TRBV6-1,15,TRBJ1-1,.,CASSEGPGMNTEAFF
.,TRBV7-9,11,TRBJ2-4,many,CASSLYMIQYF
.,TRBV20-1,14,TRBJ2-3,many,CSARAGGASDTQYF
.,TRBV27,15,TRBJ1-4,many,CASSLLPTTNEKLFF
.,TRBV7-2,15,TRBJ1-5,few,CASSLRGGLGQPQHF
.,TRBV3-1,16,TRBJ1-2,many,CASSQVGPEGVYGYTF
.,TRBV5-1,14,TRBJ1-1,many,CASSQDSLNTEAFF
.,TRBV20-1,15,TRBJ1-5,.,CSARKGVGENQPQHF
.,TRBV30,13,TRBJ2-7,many,CAWSVNRFYEQYF
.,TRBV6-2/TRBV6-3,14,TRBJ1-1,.,CASSYPGGDCEAFF
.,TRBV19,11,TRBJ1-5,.,CAGGSNQPQHF
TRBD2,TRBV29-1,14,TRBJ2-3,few,CSVEDRAGGSTQYF
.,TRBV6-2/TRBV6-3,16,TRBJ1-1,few,CASSRTTESSNTEAFF
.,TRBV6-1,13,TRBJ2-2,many,CASSNQGTGELFF
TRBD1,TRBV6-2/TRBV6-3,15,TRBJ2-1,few,CASSYGQGAYNEQFF
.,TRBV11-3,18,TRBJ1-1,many,CASSLDGGSDPMNTEAFF
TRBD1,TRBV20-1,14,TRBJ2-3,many,CSARQGIGTDTQYF
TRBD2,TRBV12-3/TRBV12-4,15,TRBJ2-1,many,CASSFRASGLNEQFF
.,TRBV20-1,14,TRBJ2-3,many,CSARLGHGTDTQYF
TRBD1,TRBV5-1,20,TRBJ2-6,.,CASSLVGQGGWVSGANVLTF
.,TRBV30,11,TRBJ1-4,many,CAWSGREKLFF
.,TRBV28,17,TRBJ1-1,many,CASTPWGGGATNTEAFF
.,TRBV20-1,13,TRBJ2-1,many,CSARVGAIDEQFF
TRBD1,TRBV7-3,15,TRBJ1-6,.,CASSLFGTEYTPLHF
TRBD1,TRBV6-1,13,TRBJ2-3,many,CASSSAGGDTQYF
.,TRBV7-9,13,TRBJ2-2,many,CASSPSEAGELFF
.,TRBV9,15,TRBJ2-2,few,CASSVDAGRTGELFF
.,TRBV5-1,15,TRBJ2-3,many,CASSLALGEADTQYF
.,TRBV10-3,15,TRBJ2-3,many,CAISESHPSTDTQYF
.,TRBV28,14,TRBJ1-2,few,CASSLSLTTYGYTF
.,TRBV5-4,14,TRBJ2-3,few,CASSLSGSTDTQYF
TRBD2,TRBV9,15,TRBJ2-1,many,CASSSTSGFYNEQFF
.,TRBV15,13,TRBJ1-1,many,CATSRGPNTEAFF
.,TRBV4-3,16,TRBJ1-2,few,CASSQVRGARIYGYTF
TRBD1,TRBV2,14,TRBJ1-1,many,CASSGNRGNTEAFF
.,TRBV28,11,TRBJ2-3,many,CATTRVDTQYF
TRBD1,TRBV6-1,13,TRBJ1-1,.,CASRRQGNTEAFF
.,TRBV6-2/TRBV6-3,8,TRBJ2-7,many,CASREQYF
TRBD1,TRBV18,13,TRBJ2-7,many,CASSRGQPYEQYF
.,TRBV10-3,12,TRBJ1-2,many,CAITEGGYGYTF
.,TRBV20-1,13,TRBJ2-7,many,CSARDRNSYEQYF